This T cell receptor (beta chain) comes out of a study of cytomegalovirus exposure and HLA in healthy donors. Study conclusions and caveats: For TCR beta chains, V- and J-gene trimming was later linked to a missense DCLRE1C variant. There were 150 or so TCR beta chains listed as cytomegalovirus-associated.

A word on this clone: Its target is unknown.

The CDR3 sequence is 12 residues long. Germline-derived CDR1 and CDR2 are MNHEY and SVGAGI. Trimming pared 0 bases from V and 12 bases from J, leaving 6 bases between. Vbeta (60) and Jbeta (13) primers were used in the PCR. Using immunoSEQ multiplex PCR, the repertoire was profiled, and TCRdb retains in-frame clones only, with some absent. This table has about 94,000 clones, 50% to 75% appearing once. This TCR was recovered from a man aged 30 to 39 in good health and CMV-seronegative. The V and J genes are TRBV6-5 and TRBJ1-6; unclear D gene. The sample consisted of PBMCs. CDR3 loop: CASSYSEGPLHF. The CDR3 region has the DNA TGTGCCAGCAGTTACTCAGAGGGACCCCTCCACTTT.